This is a list of T cell receptor beta chains from one sample in a study of blood T cell repertoires in COVID-19. This table comes from immunoSEQ multiplex PCR, and its TCRdb copy is limited to in-frame clones, with some not included. The repertoire consists of under 250,000 clones, with around 85% occurring once and the leading ten covering just over 0.7%. What was sequenced was peripheral blood. The receptors here all came from a man aged 40-49 years with acute or convalescent COVID-19. Both conserved end residues are part of each CDR3. The order of the fields is V gene, D gene, J gene, clone size, CDR3 protein, CDR3 DNA. The D gene is left open where the match is weak. Not all rows give a size; the values are once, few, many and, for expanded clones, a class.

v_gene: TRBV7-3; d_gene: -; j_gene: TRBJ2-5; abundance: few; CDR3aa: CASSFGGDQETQYF; CDR3nt: TGTGCCAGCAGCTTTGGAGGAGATCAAGAGACCCAGTACTTC
v_gene: TRBV5-4; d_gene: TRBD1; j_gene: TRBJ1-2; abundance: -; CDR3aa: CASSSDRAYYGYTF; CDR3nt: TGTGCCAGCAGCTCAGACAGGGCATACTATGGCTACACCTTC
v_gene: TRBV5-1; d_gene: -; j_gene: TRBJ2-1; abundance: -; CDR3aa: CASSSINVEVNEQFF; CDR3nt: TGCGCCAGCAGCTCCATAAACGTTGAGGTGAATGAGCAGTTCTTC
v_gene: TRBV2; d_gene: TRBD1; j_gene: TRBJ1-2; abundance: -; CDR3aa: CASSEAEGAGGYTF; CDR3nt: TGTGCCAGCAGTGAAGCGGAGGGGGCGGGTGGCTACACCTTC
v_gene: TRBV9; d_gene: -; j_gene: TRBJ2-3; abundance: -; CDR3aa: CASSLGSGTHIADTQYF; CDR3nt: TGTGCCAGCAGCCTAGGGTCCGGGACTCACATAGCAGATACGCAGTATTTT
v_gene: TRBV19; d_gene: TRBD2; j_gene: TRBJ2-5; abundance: once; CDR3aa: CATRGVPGETQYF; CDR3nt: TGTGCCACCCGGGGGGTGCCCGGAGAGACCCAGTACTTC
v_gene: TRBV14; d_gene: -; j_gene: TRBJ2-7; abundance: -; CDR3aa: CASSQVEQYSYEQYF; CDR3nt: TGTGCCAGCAGCCAAGTAGAACAGTACTCCTACGAGCAGTACTTC
v_gene: TRBV28; d_gene: TRBD1; j_gene: TRBJ2-2; abundance: -; CDR3aa: CASSPGTDHTGELFF; CDR3nt: TGTGCCAGCAGCCCCGGGACAGATCACACCGGGGAGCTGTTTTTT
v_gene: TRBV2; d_gene: -; j_gene: TRBJ1-1; abundance: -; CDR3aa: CASSEAEGDRMVLNTEAFF; CDR3nt: TGTGCCAGCAGTGAAGCGGAAGGAGACAGGATGGTCCTGAACACTGAAGCTTTCTTT
v_gene: TRBV10-1; d_gene: -; j_gene: TRBJ1-5; abundance: few; CDR3aa: CASKVSGRAYQPQHF; CDR3nt: TGCGCCAGCAAAGTCTCAGGCAGGGCCTATCAGCCCCAGCATTTT